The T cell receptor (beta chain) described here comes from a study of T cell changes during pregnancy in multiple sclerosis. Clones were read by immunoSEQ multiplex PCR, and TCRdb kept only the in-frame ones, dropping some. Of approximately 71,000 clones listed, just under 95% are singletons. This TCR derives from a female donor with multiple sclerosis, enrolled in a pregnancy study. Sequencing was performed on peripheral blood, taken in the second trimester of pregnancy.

The CDR3 reads CASSSGILGYTF. The CDR3 nucleotides read TGTGCCAGTAGTTCAGGGATTCTCGGCTACACCTTC. The chain employs TRBV19 and TRBJ1-2; tentative D call: TRBD1 (5 bases). Looked up from germline, CDR1 is LNHDA and CDR2 is SQIVND (reference sequence). The germline V and J ends were trimmed by 5 bases and 8 bases, with 12 bases remaining between them. This CDR3 comprises 12 residues.